This is a list of T cell receptor beta chains from one sample in a study of blood T cell repertoires in COVID-19. Libraries were prepared by immunoSEQ multiplex PCR; TCRdb keeps only in-frame clonotypes and omits some of them. The sample includes roughly 100,000 clones, around four fifths of them seen just once. Sequencing was carried out using peripheral blood. The origin of the receptors is a man aged 55-75 years with acute or convalescent COVID-19. CDR3s include the opening cysteine and the closing phenylalanine or tryptophan. The D gene is left open where the match is weak. Rows give clone size only sometimes, using once, few, many, or a class for an expanded clone.

d_gene	abundance	v_gene	j_gene	CDR3aa	CDR3nt
TRBD2	.	TRBV5-6	TRBJ2-7	CASSPWTSGGTLIYEQYF	TGTGCCAGCAGCCCCTGGACTAGCGGGGGGACCTTAATTTACGAGCAGTACTTC
TRBD2	.	TRBV4-2	TRBJ2-3	CASSPLTSDTDTQYF	TGTGCCAGCAGCCCCTTAACTAGCGACACAGATACGCAGTATTTT
.	.	TRBV5-6	TRBJ1-4	CASSLLLAGEKLFF	TGTGCCAGCAGCTTGTTACTCGCCGGTGAAAAACTGTTTTTT
TRBD2	.	TRBV3-1/TRBV3-2	TRBJ2-3	CASSQDKVAGGTDTQYF	TGTGCCAGCAGCCAAGATAAGGTAGCGGGGGGCACAGATACGCAGTATTTT
.	.	TRBV6-1	TRBJ1-2	CASSETNRLFYGYTF	TGTGCCAGCAGTGAAACGAACAGGTTATTCTATGGCTACACCTTC
.	.	TRBV5-1	TRBJ1-1	CASSLSDTEAFF	TGCGCCAGCAGCTTGTCTGACACTGAAGCTTTCTTT
.	.	TRBV7-3	TRBJ1-1	CASSSAGNTEAFF	TGTGCCAGCAGCTCCGCGGGCAACACTGAAGCTTTCTTT
TRBD1	.	TRBV19	TRBJ2-4	CAGGRQGEDKNIQYF	TGTGCCGGGGGCAGACAGGGTGAGGACAAAAACATTCAGTACTTC
.	.	TRBV19	TRBJ1-6	CATRSGTRDNSPLHF	TGTGCCACCCGTTCCGGGACAAGGGATAATTCACCCCTCCACTTT
TRBD2	.	TRBV14	TRBJ2-7	CASSQDRGSIPPYEQYF	TGTGCCAGCAGCCAAGATCGCGGGAGTATCCCACCCTACGAGCAGTACTTC
.	.	TRBV5-6	TRBJ1-5	CASSLGTVNQPQHF	TGTGCCAGCAGCTTGGGGACAGTCAATCAGCCCCAGCATTTT
TRBD2	.	TRBV16	TRBJ2-7	CASSQSGTSGSYEQYF	TGTGCCAGCAGCCAATCGGGAACTAGCGGTTCCTACGAGCAGTACTTC
TRBD2	.	TRBV4-3	TRBJ2-3	CASSQDGLAGGDGTDTQYF	TGCGCCAGCAGCCAAGATGGGCTAGCGGGAGGGGATGGAACAGATACGCAGTATTTT
TRBD2	.	TRBV5-4	TRBJ2-1	CASSPVGLAGGPGKGDEQFF	TGTGCCAGCAGCCCTGTCGGACTAGCGGGGGGGCCGGGTAAAGGGGATGAGCAGTTCTTC
TRBD2	.	TRBV3-1/TRBV3-2	TRBJ2-7	CASSQDAGRGSYEQYF	TGTGCCAGCAGCCAAGATGCGGGGAGGGGATCCTACGAGCAGTACTTC
TRBD2	.	TRBV5-4	TRBJ2-1	CASSLAGGPSYNEQFF	TGTGCCAGCAGCTTGGCGGGGGGGCCGTCCTACAATGAGCAGTTCTTC
TRBD2	.	TRBV19	TRBJ2-3	CASSTIAGYTDTQYF	TGTGCCAGTAGTACCATAGCGGGGTACACAGATACGCAGTATTTT
.	.	TRBV10-2	TRBJ1-1	CASNSQVLNTEAFF	TGCGCCAGCAATTCACAGGTCTTGAACACTGAAGCTTTCTTT
TRBD2	.	TRBV19	TRBJ2-5	CASSISLAGGRRRETQYF	TGTGCCAGTAGTATATCTCTAGCGGGGGGGCGTCGCCGAGAGACCCAGTACTTC
.	once	TRBV24-1	TRBJ2-2	CATSDAGTTNTGELFF	TGTGCCACCAGTGATGCCGGGACAACGAACACCGGGGAGCTGTTTTTT
TRBD2	once	TRBV2	TRBJ2-1	CASQPGGVSYNEQFF	TGTGCCAGCCAACCGGGGGGGGTCTCCTACAATGAGCAGTTCTTC
TRBD2	few	TRBV10-1	TRBJ2-1	CASSELAGGRYEQFF	TGCGCCAGCAGTGAGCTAGCGGGGGGGAGGTATGAGCAGTTCTTC
.	.	TRBV9	TRBJ2-1	CASSVDGGLWNEQFF	TGTGCCAGCAGCGTAGACGGGGGGCTCTGGAATGAGCAGTTCTTC
TRBD2	.	TRBV18	TRBJ2-1	CASSPGGGRDEQFF	TGTGCCAGCTCACCCGGCGGGGGGCGCGATGAGCAGTTCTTC
.	.	TRBV19	TRBJ2-2	CASSTIPPSNTGELFF	TGTGCCAGTAGTACTATACCCCCCTCGAACACCGGGGAGCTGTTTTTT
.	.	TRBV30	TRBJ1-2	CAWSVGGAGYTF	TGTGCCTGGAGTGTAGGGGGGGCTGGCTACACCTTC
TRBD2	.	TRBV29-1	TRBJ2-5	CSVDGTSGQETQYF	TGCAGCGTTGACGGGACTAGTGGCCAAGAGACCCAGTACTTC
TRBD1	.	TRBV2	TRBJ1-4	CASLSDRGDEKLFF	TGTGCCAGCCTTTCGGACAGGGGCGACGAAAAACTGTTTTTT
TRBD1	.	TRBV18	TRBJ1-4	CASSPAGDSGLFF	TGTGCCAGCTCACCGGCAGGGGACAGCGGACTGTTTTTT
TRBD1	few	TRBV15	TRBJ1-2	CATSRRQTGDGYTF	TGTGCCACCAGCAGGCGCCAGACAGGGGATGGCTACACCTTC
.	.	TRBV19	TRBJ2-7	CASSIRGGAPGSYEQYF	TGTGCCAGTAGTATAAGAGGAGGGGCGCCTGGCTCCTACGAGCAGTACTTC
TRBD1	.	TRBV28	TRBJ2-1	CASSPGQSYNEQFF	TGTGCCAGCAGCCCGGGACAGAGCTACAATGAGCAGTTCTTC
TRBD1	.	TRBV7-8	TRBJ1-2	CASSTGQSYGYTF	TGTGCCAGCAGCACGGGACAGTCCTATGGCTACACCTTC
TRBD2	.	TRBV2	TRBJ2-1	CASRGTSLEQFF	TGTGCCAGCAGGGGGACTAGTCTTGAGCAGTTCTTC
.	few	TRBV30	TRBJ2-5	CAWSVLRVRGPFETQYF	TGTGCCTGGAGTGTATTGAGGGTCAGGGGTCCGTTCGAGACCCAGTACTTC
.	.	TRBV4-3	TRBJ1-3	CASSQSNPGSGNTIYF	TGCGCCAGCAGCCAGTCAAATCCGGGATCTGGAAACACCATATATTTT
.	.	TRBV14	TRBJ2-5	CASNGGKTGETQYF	TGTGCCAGCAACGGCGGCAAAACAGGGGAGACCCAGTACTTC
TRBD1	.	TRBV10-1	TRBJ2-7	CASSESGQGYEQYF	TGCGCCAGCAGTGAGTCGGGACAGGGGTACGAGCAGTACTTC
TRBD1	.	TRBV6-6	TRBJ1-5	CASSPETGGQDDQPQHF	TGTGCCAGCAGTCCAGAGACAGGGGGGCAGGACGATCAGCCCCAGCATTTT
TRBD2	.	TRBV5-1	TRBJ2-1	CASSLGLAGESEQFF	TGCGCCAGCAGCTTAGGACTAGCGGGAGAGAGTGAGCAGTTCTTC
.	.	TRBV11-2	TRBJ1-2	CASRGDTGIGYGYTF	TGTGCCAGCAGGGGAGACACAGGGATTGGATATGGCTACACCTTC
.	.	TRBV19	TRBJ1-5	CASSTVSNQPQHF	TGTGCCAGTAGTACGGTTAGCAATCAGCCCCAGCATTTT